This paragraph covers one TCR beta chain sequence. This specimen comes from a study of human T cells and chemical hapten exposure. Time point here: patch test 2, 6 weeks after DPC sensitization. Sample treatment: therapeutic diphenylcyclopropenone sensitization with weekly scalp DPC. TCRdb re-analysed the RACE reads in MiXCR, keeping a single row per CDR3 protein. Of 330,000 or so distinct CDR3 sequences listed, around 6% were seen once; the top ten hold less than 6.5%. CDR1 and CDR2 from the germline V gene are MNHEY and SVGEGT. V trimming: 4 bases; J trimming: 1 base; junction bases outside the gene matches: 5. This CDR3 is 15 amino acids long.

The source is a woman younger than 30 with alopecia areata. Some clones in this sample may be carry-over from other donors' samples. The source was whole blood, collected in connection with sensitization to the hapten diphenylcyclopropenone (DPC). The chain employs TRBV6-2 or TRBV6-3 and TRBJ2-5; 8 bases line up with TRBD2. The CDR3 loop is CASSFGRGSQETQYF. The CDR3 DNA reads TGTGCCAGCAGTTTCGGGAGGGGCAGCCAAGAGACCCAGTACTTC.